The 30 T cell receptor beta chains below come from one sample, sequenced in a study of cytomegalovirus exposure and HLA in healthy donors. A multiplex PCR was run with 60 Vbeta primers and 13 Jbeta primers. Profiling relied on immunoSEQ multiplex PCR, and the TCRdb table lists in-frame clones only, not all of them. Among over 70,000 clones, approximately 69% were seen once, and the ten largest hold around a fifth. Material for sequencing was PBMCs. The receptors stem from a woman aged 50 to 65 in good health and CMV-seropositive.

V usage is TRBV19 and J usage is TRBJ2-7, with 7 bases lining up with TRBD1. V was pared by 5 bases and J by 3 bases, with 7 bases of the junction left unmatched. There are 14 residues in the CDR3. Germline V lookup: CDR1 LNHDA, CDR2 SQIVND (reference sequence). CDR3 bases: TGTGCCAGTAGTGATCGAGGGACAGACTACGAGCAGTACTTC. It encodes CASSDRGTDYEQYF.

This clone was seen a handful of times. The rearrangement uses TRBV7-2 and TRBJ1-2; 9 nucleotides align to TRBD1. The V gene's germline CDR1 is SGHTA and CDR2 FQGNSA. CDR3 length: 13 residues. V trimming: 4 bases; J trimming: 6 bases; junction bases outside the gene matches: 3. As DNA, the CDR3 is TGTGCCAGCAGCTACCGGGACAGGGATGGCTACACCTTC. Its protein product is CASSYRDRDGYTF.

The sample holds a few counts of this clone. This chain links TRBV28 with TRBJ1-2; no reliable D call. Germline-derived CDR1 and CDR2 are MDHEN and SYDVKM. The CDR3 contains 12 residues. Trimming left V 2 bases short and J 8 bases short, with 9 bases between. Here the CDR3 reads CASSLTGEGYTF. CDR3 sequence (DNA): TGTGCCAGCAGTTTAACCGGGGAAGGCTACACCTTC.

This chain links TRBV16 with TRBJ2-7; a weak D match, TRBD2 (5 bases). Per the germline V gene, CDR1 is KGHSY and CDR2 is FQNENV. The CDR3 extends over 17 amino acids. V lost 0 bases and J lost 3, with 18 bases in between. The CDR3, as DNA: TGTGCCAGCAGCCAATCCCCCCCTGGACTGGGCGGCTACGAGCAGTACTTC. This translates into CASSQSPPGLGGYEQYF. The full variable domain, completed using reference TRBV16 and TRBJ2-7, is GEEVAQTPKHLVRGEGQKAKLYCAPIKGHSYVFWYQQVLKNEFKFLISFQNENVFDETGMPKERFSAKCLPNSPCSLEIQATKLEDSAVYFCASSQSPPGLGGYEQYFGPGTRLTVT.

The V gene is TRBV29-1, the J gene TRBJ1-2; 9 positions match TRBD1. This CDR3 spans 18 amino acids. The germline V gene encodes CDR1 SQVTM and CDR2 ANQGSEA. The V segment lost 3 bases and the J segment 0 bases; nucleotides outside the gene matches: 14. CDR3 coding DNA: TGCAGCGTTGAGGGAATAGGGACAGGGCCCGATGCTAACTATGGCTACACCTTC. This translates into CSVEGIGTGPDANYGYTF.

This clone was found a few times. The V call is TRBV18, the J call TRBJ1-1; a possible D gene is TRBD1 (5 bases). The length of the CDR3 is 14 residues. From germline, CDR1 is KGHSH and CDR2 LQKENI. Trimming took off 3 bases at V and 7 bases at J, with 15 bases between the two ends. The CDR3 sequence is CASSPSPLGGEAFF. CDR3 DNA: TGTGCCAGCTCACCGTCCCCCCTGGGGGGTGAAGCTTTCTTT.

The J gene is TRBJ2-6, the V gene TRBV30, with 7 bases fitting TRBD1. The CDR3 runs 18 residues. V was pared by 2 bases and J by 0 bases, with 10 bases of the junction left unmatched. The germline V gene has CDR1 GTSNPN and CDR2 SVGIG (reference sequence). CDR3 sequence reads: CAWSRMAGDSSGANVLTF. The CDR3 nucleotides read TGTGCCTGGAGTAGAATGGCAGGGGACAGCTCTGGGGCCAACGTCCTGACTTTC. Full variable domain (missing parts from reference TRBV30 and TRBJ2-6): SQTIHQWPATLVQPVGSPLSLECTVEGTSNPNLYWYRQAAGRGLQLLFYSVGIGQISSEVPQNLSASRPQDRQFILSSKKLLLSDSGFYLCAWSRMAGDSSGANVLTFGAGSRLTVL.

This sequence joins TRBV7-3 and TRBJ1-2, with TRBD1 matching 8 bases. From germline, CDR1 is SGHTA and CDR2 FQGTGA. This CDR3 has 13 amino acids. After removal of 3 bases from V and 7 bases from J, the junction contained 4 bases not matched to a gene. CDR3 residues: CASSFTGGGGYTF. The CDR3 DNA follows: TGTGCCAGCAGCTTTACAGGGGGAGGTGGCTACACCTTC. The variable domain in full, completed from reference TRBV7-3 and TRBJ1-2, reads GAGVSQTPSNKVTEKGKYVELRCDPISGHTALYWYRQSLGQGPEFLIYFQGTGAADDSGLPNDRFFAVRPEGSVSTLKIQRTERGDSAVYLCASSFTGGGGYTFGSGTRLTVV.

This clone was observed a few times. This sample includes further DNA sequences coding for the same CDR3. The CDR3 sequence is CASSEYRTPYEQYF. The CDR3, as DNA: TGTGCCAGCAGTGAATACCGGACACCCTACGAGCAGTACTTC. The chain uses TRBV6-1 and TRBJ2-7, with TRBD1 as a possible D gene (5 bases). Germline loops: CDR1 MNHNS, CDR2 SASEGT. Trimming took off 2 bases at V and 2 bases at J, with 10 bases between the two ends. CDR3 length equals 14 residues.

V and J are TRBV28 and TRBJ2-4, with D maybe TRBD2 (6 bases). The CDR3 extends over 16 amino acids. V shed 5 bases and J shed 4 bases, with 18 bases lying between them. Per the germline V gene, CDR1 is MDHEN and CDR2 is SYDVKM. The CDR3 is CASSAAGTLKKNIQYF. The CDR3 DNA is TGTGCCAGCAGTGCGGCCGGGACTCTTAAGAAAAACATTCAGTACTTC.

The chain has TRBV7-3 and TRBJ1-2; TRBD1 matches at 10 bases. V gave up 3 bases and J gave up 7 bases; unmatched junction bases: 8. The CDR3 runs 15 residues. CDR1 and CDR2 (germline): SGHTA, FQGTGA. The CDR3 DNA follows: TGTGCCAGCAGCTTTACTTGGACAGGGGGTGTTGGCTACACCTTC. Protein product: CASSFTWTGGVGYTF. The whole variable domain, remainder taken from reference TRBV7-3 and TRBJ1-2, is GAGVSQTPSNKVTEKGKYVELRCDPISGHTALYWYRQSLGQGPEFLIYFQGTGAADDSGLPNDRFFAVRPEGSVSTLKIQRTERGDSAVYLCASSFTWTGGVGYTFGSGTRLTVV.

This clone showed up just a few times. The chain links TRBV7-8 to TRBJ2-2; TRBD2 might be the D (6 bases). The CDR3 is made up of 15 amino acids. CDR1 and CDR2 (germline): SGHVS, FQNEAQ. V was clipped by 1 base and J by 4 bases, with 10 bases between them. For the CDR3, the DNA is TGTGCCAGCAGCTTAGTTCGGGGGAGCACCGGGGAGCTGTTTTTT. Translated, it gives CASSLVRGSTGELFF. The full variable domain, its missing parts supplied by reference TRBV7-8 and TRBJ2-2, is GAGVSQSPRYKVAKRGQDVALRCDPISGHVSLFWYQQALGQGPEFLTYFQNEAQLDKSGLPSDRFFAERPEGSVSTLKIQRTQQEDSAVYLCASSLVRGSTGELFFGEGSRLTVL.

This clone was found a few times. The J gene is TRBJ2-3, the V gene TRBV27; the match to TRBD2 covers 12 bases. The CDR3 is 18 residues long. V trimming: 3 bases; J trimming: 1 base; junction bases outside the gene matches: 8. The germline gives CDR1 MNHEY, CDR2 SMNVEV (reference sequence). The DNA for the CDR3 is TGTGCCAGCAGTTTGTTGACTAGCGGGGGTCCTGGCACAGATACGCAGTATTTT. Protein: CASSLLTSGGPGTDTQYF.

The chain uses TRBV6-1 and TRBJ1-2; a weak D match, TRBD1 (5 bases). The CDR3 has 13 amino acids. CDR1 and CDR2 (germline): MNHNS, SASEGT. DNA of the CDR3: TGTGGCACGAAGGGACTGTCTATGGGTGGCTACACCTTC. It translates to CGTKGLSMGGYTF.

The chain joins TRBV6-5 to TRBJ1-6; tentatively, D is TRBD1 (6 bases). Germline V gene lookup returns CDR1 MNHEY and CDR2 SVGAGI. This CDR3 contains 15 residues. The V end was cut by 0 bases, the J end by 7 bases, with 10 bases between. CDR3 coding DNA: TGTGCCAGCAGTTACTCTCGACAGGCCAATTCACCCCTCCACTTT. Translated, it gives CASSYSRQANSPLHF.

The chain links TRBV7-9 to TRBJ2-7; 8 positions match TRBD2. V dropped 4 bases and J dropped 4; count of bases not matched to a gene: 12. Per germline, CDR1 SEHNR and CDR2 FQNEAQ (reference sequence). The CDR3 length is 16 residues. In DNA form, the CDR3 reads TGTGCCAGCAGCTCGGGAGGGGACTACCGTGGGTACGAGCAGTACTTC. As protein: CASSSGGDYRGYEQYF.

CDR3 amino acids: CASSRTGGLQETQYF. The CDR3 region has the DNA TGTGCCAGCAGCCGGACAGGGGGGCTTCAAGAGACCCAGTACTTC. The V call is TRBV2, the J call TRBJ2-5; 10 positions agree with TRBD1. The germline gives CDR1 SNHLY, CDR2 FYNNEI. The CDR3 consists of 15 residues. The junction had 6 bases not matched to a gene; V was cut back by 6 bases and J by 2 bases.

V gene TRBV27 combines with J gene TRBJ2-7, with 9 bases lining up with TRBD1. The germline V gene has CDR1 MNHEY and CDR2 SMNVEV (reference sequence). The trim removed 4 bases at V and 0 bases at J, leaving 4 bases unmatched. CDR3 size: 15 residues. DNA for the CDR3: TGTGCCAGCAGTTACCGGGACAGGGCCTCCTACGAGCAGTACTTC. It specifies CASSYRDRASYEQYF.

The DNA for the CDR3 is TGTGCCAGCAGCTTAGGATACCGTGGGAGCTCCTACAATGAGCAGTTCTTC. It specifies CASSLGYRGSSYNEQFF. The J gene is TRBJ2-1, the V gene TRBV7-9, with D possibly TRBD2 on 5 matching bases. V dropped 1 base and J dropped 0 bases, with 13 bases sitting between them. Germline values: CDR1 SEHNR, CDR2 FQNEAQ (reference sequence). The CDR3 is made up of 17 amino acids.

The genes are TRBV6-7 and TRBJ2-1, with 11 bases lining up with TRBD2. TRBV6-7 is an ORF; its function is uncertain. The J segment lost 3 bases and the V segment lost 0 bases, leaving 1 base of the junction unmatched. This CDR3 has 16 amino acids. The CDR3 coding sequence is TGTGCCAGCAGTTACTCGGGACTAGCGGTCTACAATGAGCAGTTCTTC. It specifies CASSYSGLAVYNEQFF.

The chain employs TRBV6-5 and TRBJ1-1, with D unresolved. CDR3 size: 13 residues. From germline, CDR1 is MNHEY and CDR2 SVGAGI. Trimming removed 1 base from V and 1 base from J, with 4 bases in between. The DNA for the CDR3 is TGTGCCAGCAGTTACTTTAGGAACACTGAAGCTTTCTTT. It codes for CASSYFRNTEAFF.

This rearrangement joins TRBV27 to TRBJ2-1, with no clear D. Germline V CDR1 and CDR2: MNHEY, SMNVEV (reference sequence). The CDR3 length is 12 residues. The ends were cut back, 5 bases at V and 4 bases at J, with 6 bases in the middle. Here the CDR3 DNA reads TGTGCCAGCAGTCCGTCTTACAATGAGCAGTTCTTC. This encodes CASSPSYNEQFF.

This sequence joins TRBV12-2 and TRBJ2-1; TRBD1 was called by the table and not checked on the DNA. TRBV12-2 is labeled a pseudogene. There are 16 residues in the CDR3. This CDR3 is CASRLMGQGTYNEQFF. The DNA for the CDR3 is TGTGCAAGTCGCTTAATGGGACAGGGCACCTACAATGAGCAGTTCTTC.

This clone was counted a few times. The gene calls are TRBV2 and TRBJ2-1; 8 bases are shared with TRBD2. The junction had 10 bases not matched to a gene; V was cut back by 7 bases and J by 8 bases. Germline V CDR1 and CDR2: SNHLY, FYNNEI. The CDR3 contains 14 residues. The CDR3 here is CASNLIGGGDEQFF. The CDR3 DNA sequence: TGTGCCAGCAACCTGATCGGGGGGGGCGATGAGCAGTTCTTC.

This chain links TRBV5-1 with TRBJ2-7, with D possibly TRBD1 on 5 matching bases. Per the germline V gene, CDR1 is SGHRS and CDR2 is YFSETQ. This CDR3 is built from 14 residues. Trimming removed 4 bases at V and 3 bases at J, with 14 bases between. CDR3 coding DNA: TGCGCCAGCAGCCCGACAGCAGATCTCTACGAGCAGTACTTC. It specifies CASSPTADLYEQYF.

The gene calls are TRBV5-1 and TRBJ2-2, with 8 bases aligning to TRBD2. This CDR3 is built from 17 residues. The J segment lost 3 bases and the V segment lost 0 bases, leaving 7 bases of the junction unmatched. CDR1 is SGHRS, CDR2 YFSETQ, per germline. CDR3 protein: CASSLEAGATYTGELFF. In DNA, the CDR3 is TGCGCCAGCAGCTTGGAAGCGGGGGCCACCTACACCGGGGAGCTGTTTTTT.

V and J are TRBV7-9 and TRBJ2-6; D might be TRBD1 (6 bases). The CDR3 sequence is 19 residues long. Trimming shortened V by 8 bases and J by 0 bases, and 23 bases separated the two germline ends. CDR1 is SEHNR and CDR2 is FQNEAQ in the germline V gene (reference sequence). Here the CDR3 DNA reads TGTGCCAGCCCCTCACCCTCCGGGACACCATTCTCTGGGGCCAACGTCCTGACTTTC. Translation: CASPSPSGTPFSGANVLTF. Using reference TRBV7-9 and TRBJ2-6 for the parts outside the CDR3, the full variable domain is DTGVSQNPRHKITKRGQNVTFRCDPISEHNRLYWYRQTLGQGPEFLTYFQNEAQLEKSRLLSDRFSAERPKGSFSTLEIQRTEQGDSAMYLCASPSPSGTPFSGANVLTFGAGSRLTVL.

The chain uses TRBV29-1 and TRBJ2-2; 12 nucleotides agree with TRBD2. With 5 bases clipped from V and 1 base from J, the junction kept 5 bases outside the gene matches. Germline CDR1 is SQVTM and CDR2 is ANQGSEA. The length of the CDR3 is 16 residues. The CDR3 sequence is CSVTASGGENTGELFF. The CDR3 nucleotides are TGCAGCGTTACCGCTAGCGGGGGGGAGAACACCGGGGAGCTGTTTTTT.

The rearrangement joins TRBV7-9 to TRBJ2-7; weak D call: TRBD1 (5 bases). The CDR3 loop spans 13 amino acids. In germline, CDR1 is SEHNR, CDR2 FQNEAQ (reference sequence). Trimming left V 6 bases short and J 3 bases short, with 12 bases between. The CDR3 coding sequence is TGTGCCAGCAGAGAAGACAGAGACTACGAGCAGTACTTC. Protein product: CASREDRDYEQYF. Looking up the rest from reference TRBV7-9 and TRBJ2-7 gives the full variable domain: DTGVSQNPRHKITKRGQNVTFRCDPISEHNRLYWYRQTLGQGPEFLTYFQNEAQLEKSRLLSDRFSAERPKGSFSTLEIQRTEQGDSAMYLCASREDRDYEQYFGPGTRLTVT.

The chain combines TRBV5-1 with TRBJ1-5; tentatively, D is TRBD1 (6 bases). Germline V gives CDR1 SGHRS, CDR2 YFSETQ. The CDR3 has 14 amino acids. Trimming pared 0 bases from V and 3 bases from J, leaving 7 bases between. The CDR3 reads CASSLAGVNQPQHF. The CDR3 coding sequence is TGCGCCAGCAGCTTGGCAGGGGTCAATCAGCCCCAGCATTTT.